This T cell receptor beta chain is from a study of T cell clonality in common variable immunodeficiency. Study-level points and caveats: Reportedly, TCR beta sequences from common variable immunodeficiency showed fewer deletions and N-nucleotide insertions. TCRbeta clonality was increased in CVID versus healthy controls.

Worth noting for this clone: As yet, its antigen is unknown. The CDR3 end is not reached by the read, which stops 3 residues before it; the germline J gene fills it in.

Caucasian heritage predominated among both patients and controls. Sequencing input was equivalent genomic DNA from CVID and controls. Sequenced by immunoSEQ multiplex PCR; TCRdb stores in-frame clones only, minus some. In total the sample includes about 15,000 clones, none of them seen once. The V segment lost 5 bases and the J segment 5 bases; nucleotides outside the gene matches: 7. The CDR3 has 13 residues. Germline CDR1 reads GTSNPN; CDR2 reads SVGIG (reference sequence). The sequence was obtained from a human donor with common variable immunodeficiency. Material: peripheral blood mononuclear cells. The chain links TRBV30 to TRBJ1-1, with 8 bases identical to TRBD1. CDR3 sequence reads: CAWLTGVGTEAFF. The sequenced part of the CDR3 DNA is TGTGCCTGGCTGACAGGGGTAGGGACTGAA.